This TCR beta chain was obtained from a study of T cells after yellow fever vaccination. The germline V gene encodes CDR1 SEHNR and CDR2 FQNEAQ (reference sequence). CDR3 length equals 12 residues. V was shortened by 6 bases and J by 9 bases, with 12 bases between the two germline ends. From the 5' RACE reads, TCRdb called clonotypes with MiXCR, one entry per CDR3 protein. The sample shows under 550,000 distinct CDR3 sequences, 20% to 25% of them seen only once. Sequenced material: PBMCs, taken approximately 22 days after the first yellow fever vaccination. This chain links TRBV7-9 with TRBJ2-1; a weak D match, TRBD2 (6 bases). This receptor was taken from a young man who received the YFV17D yellow fever vaccine. CDR3 nucleotide sequence: TGTGCCAGCAGGTCTGCCGGGGGTGAGCAGTTCTTC. Translating gives CASRSAGGEQFF. Full variable domain (remainder filled in from reference TRBV7-9 and TRBJ2-1): DTGVSQNPRHKITKRGQNVTFRCDPISEHNRLYWYRQTLGQGPEFLTYFQNEAQLEKSRLLSDRFSAERPKGSFSTLEIQRTEQGDSAMYLCASRSAGGEQFFGPGTRLTVL.